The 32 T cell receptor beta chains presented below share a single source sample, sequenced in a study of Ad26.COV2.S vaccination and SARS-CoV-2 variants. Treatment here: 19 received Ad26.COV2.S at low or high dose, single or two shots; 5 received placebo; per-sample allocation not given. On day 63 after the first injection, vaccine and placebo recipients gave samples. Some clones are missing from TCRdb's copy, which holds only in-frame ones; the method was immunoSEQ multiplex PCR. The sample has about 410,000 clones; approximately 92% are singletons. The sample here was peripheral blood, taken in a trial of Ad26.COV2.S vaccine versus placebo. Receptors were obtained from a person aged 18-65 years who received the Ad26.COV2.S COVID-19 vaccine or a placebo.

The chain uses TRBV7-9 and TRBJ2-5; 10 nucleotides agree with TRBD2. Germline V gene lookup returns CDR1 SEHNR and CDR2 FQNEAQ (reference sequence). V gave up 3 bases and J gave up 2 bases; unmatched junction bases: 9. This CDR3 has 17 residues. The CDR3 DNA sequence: TGTGCCAGCAGCTTGAAACCTAGCGGGAGAGTACAAGAGACCCAGTACTTC. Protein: CASSLKPSGRVQETQYF. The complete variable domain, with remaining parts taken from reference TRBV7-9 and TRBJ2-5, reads DTGVSQNPRHKITKRGQNVTFRCDPISEHNRLYWYRQTLGQGPEFLTYFQNEAQLEKSRLLSDRFSAERPKGSFSTLEIQRTEQGDSAMYLCASSLKPSGRVQETQYFGPGTRLLVL.

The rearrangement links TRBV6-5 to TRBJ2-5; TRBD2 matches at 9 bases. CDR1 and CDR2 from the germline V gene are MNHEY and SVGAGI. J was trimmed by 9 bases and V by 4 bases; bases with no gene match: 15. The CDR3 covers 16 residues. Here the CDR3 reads CASSSQAGGSRGAQYF. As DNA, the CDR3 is TGTGCCAGCAGTTCCCAAGCGGGGGGCAGCCGGGGGGCCCAGTACTTC.

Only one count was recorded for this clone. In DNA, the CDR3 is TGTGCCAGCAGCTTAGCGTACAGGAACACTGAAGCTTTCTTT. This gives the protein CASSLAYRNTEAFF. The rearrangement uses TRBV7-2 and TRBJ1-1; D call uncertain. V gave up 0 bases and J gave up 1 base, with 6 bases separating them. The CDR3 has 14 residues. The germline gives CDR1 SGHTA, CDR2 FQGNSA.

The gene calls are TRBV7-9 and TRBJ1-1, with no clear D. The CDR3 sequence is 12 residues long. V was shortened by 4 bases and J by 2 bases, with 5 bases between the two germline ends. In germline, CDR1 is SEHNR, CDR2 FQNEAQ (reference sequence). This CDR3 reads CASSWDNTEAFF. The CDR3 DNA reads TGTGCCAGCAGCTGGGATAACACTGAAGCTTTCTTT.

The CDR3 DNA reads TGTGCCACCAACGGACGGGACAGGGGTCTCAATGAGCAGTTCTTC. Its translation: CATNGRDRGLNEQFF. The rearrangement uses TRBV15 and TRBJ2-1; 10 bases agree with TRBD1. The CDR3 runs to 15 residues. V was pared by 7 bases and J by 6 bases, with 9 bases of the junction left unmatched. Germline V gene lookup returns CDR1 LNHNV and CDR2 YYDKDF (reference sequence).

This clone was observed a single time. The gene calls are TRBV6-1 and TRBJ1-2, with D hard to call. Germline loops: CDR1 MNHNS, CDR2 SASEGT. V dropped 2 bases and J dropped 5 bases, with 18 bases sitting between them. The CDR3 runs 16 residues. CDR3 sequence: CASSEFFSPAQYGYTF. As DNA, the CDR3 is TGTGCCAGCAGTGAATTTTTTTCTCCGGCCCAATATGGCTACACCTTC.

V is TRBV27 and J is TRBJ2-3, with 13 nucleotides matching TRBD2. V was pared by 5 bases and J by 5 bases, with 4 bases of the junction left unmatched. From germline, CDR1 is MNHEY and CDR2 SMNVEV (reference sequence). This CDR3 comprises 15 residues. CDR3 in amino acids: CASSPLAGGRDTQYF. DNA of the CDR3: TGTGCCAGCAGTCCACTAGCGGGGGGGCGAGATACGCAGTATTTT.

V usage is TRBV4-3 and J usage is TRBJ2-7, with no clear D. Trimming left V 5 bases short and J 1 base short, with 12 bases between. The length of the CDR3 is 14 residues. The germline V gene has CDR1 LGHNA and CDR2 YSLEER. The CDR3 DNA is TGCGCCAGCAGCACCGCTATGGGATCCTACGAGCAGTACTTC. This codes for CASSTAMGSYEQYF.

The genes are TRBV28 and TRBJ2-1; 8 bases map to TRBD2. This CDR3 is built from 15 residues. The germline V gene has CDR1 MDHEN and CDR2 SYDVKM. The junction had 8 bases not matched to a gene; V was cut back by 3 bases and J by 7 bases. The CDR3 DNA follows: TGTGCCAGCAGTTTCCACGGGGGGGGTTTGAATGAGCAGTTCTTC. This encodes CASSFHGGGLNEQFF.

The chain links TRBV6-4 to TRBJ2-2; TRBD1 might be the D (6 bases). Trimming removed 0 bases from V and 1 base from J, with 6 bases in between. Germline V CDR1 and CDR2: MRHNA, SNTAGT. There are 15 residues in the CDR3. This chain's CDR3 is CASSDSTGNTGELFF. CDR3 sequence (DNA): TGTGCCAGCAGTGACTCGACAGGGAACACCGGGGAGCTGTTTTTT.

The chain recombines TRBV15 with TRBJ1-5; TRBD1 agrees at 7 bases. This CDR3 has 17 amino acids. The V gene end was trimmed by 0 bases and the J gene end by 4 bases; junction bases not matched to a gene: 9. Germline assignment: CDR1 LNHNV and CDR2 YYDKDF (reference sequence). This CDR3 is CATSRDLPGQANQPQHF. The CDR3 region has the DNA TGTGCCACCAGCAGAGATTTGCCTGGACAGGCTAATCAGCCCCAGCATTTT.

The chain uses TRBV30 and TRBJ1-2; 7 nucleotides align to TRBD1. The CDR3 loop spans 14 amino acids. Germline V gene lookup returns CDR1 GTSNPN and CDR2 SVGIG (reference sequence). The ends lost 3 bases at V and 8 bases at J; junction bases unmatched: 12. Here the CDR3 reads CAWSRQGGAQGYTF. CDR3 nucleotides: TGTGCCTGGAGCAGACAGGGTGGAGCTCAGGGCTACACCTTC.

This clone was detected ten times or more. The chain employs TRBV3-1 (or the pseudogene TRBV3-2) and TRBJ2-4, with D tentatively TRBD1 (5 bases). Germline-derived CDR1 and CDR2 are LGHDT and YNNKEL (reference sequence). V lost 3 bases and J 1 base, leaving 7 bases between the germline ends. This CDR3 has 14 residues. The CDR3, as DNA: TGTGCCAGCAGCCACCGACAGGCCAAAAACATTCAGTACTTC. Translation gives CASSHRQAKNIQYF.

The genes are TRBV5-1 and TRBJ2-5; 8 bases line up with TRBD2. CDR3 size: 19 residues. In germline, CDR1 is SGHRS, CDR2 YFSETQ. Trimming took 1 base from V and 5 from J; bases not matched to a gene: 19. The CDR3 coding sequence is TGCGCCAGCAGCTTGAGTTCGGACGGGGGGGCCTTCTATGCGGAGACCCAGTACTTC. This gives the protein CASSLSSDGGAFYAETQYF.

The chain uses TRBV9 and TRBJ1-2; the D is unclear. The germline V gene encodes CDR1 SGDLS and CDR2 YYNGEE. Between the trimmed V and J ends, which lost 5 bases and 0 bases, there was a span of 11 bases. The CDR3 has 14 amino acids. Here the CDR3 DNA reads TGTGCCAGCAGTCCAGAGGTCTCTAACTATGGCTACACCTTC. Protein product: CASSPEVSNYGYTF. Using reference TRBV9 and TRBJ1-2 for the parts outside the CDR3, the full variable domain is DSGVTQTPKHLITATGQRVTLRCSPRSGDLSVYWYQQSLDQGLQFLIQYYNGEERAKGNILERFSAQQFPDLHSELNLSSLELGDSALYFCASSPEVSNYGYTFGSGTRLTVV.

Written as DNA, the CDR3 is TGTGCCAGCAGTGACGCCAGGGGCTACTACAATGAGCAGTTCTTC. Translating gives CASSDARGYYNEQFF. The rearrangement links TRBV6-1 to TRBJ2-1, with D possibly matching TRBD1 (6 bases). From germline, CDR1 is MNHNS and CDR2 SASEGT. The CDR3 has 15 residues. Trimming stripped 3 bases from V and 3 bases from J, with 12 bases between.

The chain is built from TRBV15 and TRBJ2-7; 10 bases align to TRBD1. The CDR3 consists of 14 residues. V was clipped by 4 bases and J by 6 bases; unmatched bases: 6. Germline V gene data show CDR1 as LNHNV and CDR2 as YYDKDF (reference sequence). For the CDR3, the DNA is TGTGCCACCAGCAAACGGGACAGGGGAGGCGAGCAGTACTTC. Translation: CATSKRDRGGEQYF.

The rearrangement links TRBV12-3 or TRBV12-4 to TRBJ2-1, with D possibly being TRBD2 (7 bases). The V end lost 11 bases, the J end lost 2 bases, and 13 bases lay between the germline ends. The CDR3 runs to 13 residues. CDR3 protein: CADGGATYNEQFF. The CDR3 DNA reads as TGTGCCGATGGGGGGGCCACCTACAATGAGCAGTTCTTC.

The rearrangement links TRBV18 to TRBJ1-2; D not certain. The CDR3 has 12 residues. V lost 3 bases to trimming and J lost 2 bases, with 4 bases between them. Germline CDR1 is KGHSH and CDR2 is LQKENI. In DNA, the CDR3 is TGTGCCAGCTCACCGATGAACTATGGCTACACCTTC. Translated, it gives CASSPMNYGYTF.

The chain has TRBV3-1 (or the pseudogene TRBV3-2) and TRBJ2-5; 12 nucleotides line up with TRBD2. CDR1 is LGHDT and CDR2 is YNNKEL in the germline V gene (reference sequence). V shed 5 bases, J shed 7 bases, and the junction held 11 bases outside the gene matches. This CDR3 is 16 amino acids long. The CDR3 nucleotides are TGTGCCAGCAGCACGACTAGCGGGGGCCCACCGGGGACCCAGTACTTC. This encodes CASSTTSGGPPGTQYF.

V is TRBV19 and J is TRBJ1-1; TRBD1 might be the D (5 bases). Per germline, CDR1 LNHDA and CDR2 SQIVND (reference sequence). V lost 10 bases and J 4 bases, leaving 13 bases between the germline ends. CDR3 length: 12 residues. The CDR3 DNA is TGTGCCACGAAAGAGGGGAGCACTGAAGCTTTCTTT. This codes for CATKEGSTEAFF.

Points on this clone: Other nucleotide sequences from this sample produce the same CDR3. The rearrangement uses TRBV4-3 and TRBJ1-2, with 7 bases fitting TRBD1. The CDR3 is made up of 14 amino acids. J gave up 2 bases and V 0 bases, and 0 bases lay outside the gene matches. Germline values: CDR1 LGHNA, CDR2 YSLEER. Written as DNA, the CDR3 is TGCGCCAGCAGCCAAGACAGGGGGAACTATGGCTACACCTTC. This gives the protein CASSQDRGNYGYTF.

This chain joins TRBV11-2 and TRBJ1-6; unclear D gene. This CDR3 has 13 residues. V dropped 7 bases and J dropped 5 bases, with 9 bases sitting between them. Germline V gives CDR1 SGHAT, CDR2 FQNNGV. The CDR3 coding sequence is TGTGCCAGCACCATCCTGAATAATTCACCCCTCCACTTT. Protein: CASTILNNSPLHF.

The DNA of the CDR3 is TGCGCCAGCCGGCAGGGGTCGGGGTACGAGCAGTACTTC. Amino acid sequence: CASRQGSGYEQYF. This chain links TRBV5-1 with TRBJ2-7; perhaps TRBD1 as D (6 bases). Germline values: CDR1 SGHRS, CDR2 YFSETQ. This CDR3 is 13 amino acids long. The germline V and J ends were trimmed by 7 bases and 4 bases, with 15 bases remaining between them.

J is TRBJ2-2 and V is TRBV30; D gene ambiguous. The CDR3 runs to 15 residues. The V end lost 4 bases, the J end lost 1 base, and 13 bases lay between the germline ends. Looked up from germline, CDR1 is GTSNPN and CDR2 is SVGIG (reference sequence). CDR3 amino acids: CAWKAGQKNTGELFF. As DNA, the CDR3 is TGTGCCTGGAAGGCCGGGCAGAAGAACACCGGGGAGCTGTTTTTT. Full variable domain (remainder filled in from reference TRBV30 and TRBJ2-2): SQTIHQWPATLVQPVGSPLSLECTVEGTSNPNLYWYRQAAGRGLQLLFYSVGIGQISSEVPQNLSASRPQDRQFILSSKKLLLSDSGFYLCAWKAGQKNTGELFFGEGSRLTVL.

CDR3 loop: CASSLKGRSTEAFF. The CDR3 coding sequence is TGTGCCAGCAGCTTGAAAGGGAGGAGCACTGAAGCTTTCTTT. The J gene is TRBJ1-1, the V gene TRBV5-6; D not certain. This CDR3 comprises 14 residues. The ends were cut back, 1 base at V and 4 bases at J, with 11 bases in the middle. Germline V gene lookup returns CDR1 SGHDT and CDR2 YYEEEE.

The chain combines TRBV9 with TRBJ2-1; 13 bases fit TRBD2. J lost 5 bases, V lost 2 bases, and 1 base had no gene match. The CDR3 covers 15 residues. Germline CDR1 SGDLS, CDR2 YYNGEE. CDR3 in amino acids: CASSVGTSGDNEQFF. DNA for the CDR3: TGTGCCAGCAGCGTCGGGACTAGCGGGGACAATGAGCAGTTCTTC.

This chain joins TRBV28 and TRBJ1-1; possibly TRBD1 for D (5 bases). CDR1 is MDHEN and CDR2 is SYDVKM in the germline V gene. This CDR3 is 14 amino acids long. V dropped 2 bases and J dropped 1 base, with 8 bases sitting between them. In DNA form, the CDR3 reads TGTGCCAGCAGTTTAGCAGGGAAGAACACTGAAGCTTTCTTT. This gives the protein CASSLAGKNTEAFF.

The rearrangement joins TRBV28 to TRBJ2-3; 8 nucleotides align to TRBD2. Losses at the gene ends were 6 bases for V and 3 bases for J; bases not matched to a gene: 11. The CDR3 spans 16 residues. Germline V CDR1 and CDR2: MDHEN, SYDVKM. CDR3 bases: TGTGCCAGCAGCCCCCACGGGGGGGGGCTAACAGATACGCAGTATTTT. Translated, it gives CASSPHGGGLTDTQYF.

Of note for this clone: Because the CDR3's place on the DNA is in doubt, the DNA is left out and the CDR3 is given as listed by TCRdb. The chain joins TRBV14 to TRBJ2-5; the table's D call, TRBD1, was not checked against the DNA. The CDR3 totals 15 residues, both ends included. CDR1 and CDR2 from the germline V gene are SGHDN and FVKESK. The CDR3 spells CASSQTGYILETQYF.

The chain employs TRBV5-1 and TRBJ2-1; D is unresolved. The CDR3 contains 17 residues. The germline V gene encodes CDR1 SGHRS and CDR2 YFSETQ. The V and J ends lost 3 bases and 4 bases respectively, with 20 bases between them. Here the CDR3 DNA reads TGCGCCAGCAGCTGGCGCCATACCGGATCCCATTACAATGAGCAGTTCTTC. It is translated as CASSWRHTGSHYNEQFF.

CDR3 loop: CASSQAAFGLLADTQYF. DNA for the CDR3: TGCGCCAGCAGCCAAGCGGCGTTTGGGCTTTTGGCAGATACGCAGTATTTT. The J gene is TRBJ2-3, the V gene TRBV4-3; D unclear. CDR3 size: 17 residues. V was pared by 1 base and J by 4 bases, with 18 bases between. Germline V gene lookup returns CDR1 LGHNA and CDR2 YSLEER.